This T cell receptor beta chain is from a study of tumor and adjacent non-tumor tissue in lung cancer. A modified ARM-PCR protocol with three rounds of nested PCR amplified TCRbeta. From the multiplex PCR reads, TCRdb called clonotypes with MiXCR, one entry per CDR3 protein. This sample yields about 75,000 distinct CDR3 sequences, of which nearly 70% are seen a single time; around 30% belongs to the top ten. Per the germline V gene, CDR1 is SGHAT and CDR2 is FQNNGV. This CDR3 spans 18 amino acids. RNA was extracted from bulk tissue without any cell sorting. Distant lung tissue was collected more than 3 cm away from the tumor edge. This clonotype has a single count. At one end, the junction sequence differs from germline, possibly due to a read error.

The rearrangement joins TRBV11-2 to TRBJ2-6, with D unclear. The sequence derives from a woman aged 50 to 65 with non-small cell lung cancer. Sequences were obtained from distant non-tumor lung tissue. The CDR3 region is CASSLDGWANSGANVLTF. The CDR3, as DNA: TGTGCCAGCAGCCTAGATGGGTGGGCAAACTCTGGGGCCAACGTCCTGACTTTC.